This TCR beta chain is drawn from a study of cytomegalovirus exposure and HLA in healthy donors. Findings and limits, study-wide: The authors confirmed in vitro that a few CMV-associated chains were specific for CMV antigens.

In its sample, this clone was seen once. Its antigen is unknown. Vbeta (60) and Jbeta (13) primers were used in the PCR. Some clones are missing from TCRdb's copy, which holds only in-frame ones; the method was immunoSEQ multiplex PCR. The data contain about 94,000 clones, 78% of them seen just once; the ten biggest clones take up roughly 0.71%. This TCR derives from a woman aged 60-75 years in good health and CMV-seronegative. The sample comprised PBMCs.

DNA for the CDR3: TGCAGCGTTCTACAGGGCAATCAGCCCCAGCATTTT. Its translation: CSVLQGNQPQHF. The chain is built from TRBV29-1 and TRBJ1-5; possible D gene TRBD1, 5 bases. Germline CDR1 and CDR2: SQVTM and ANQGSEA. The CDR3 has 12 amino acids. Trimming removed 5 bases from V and 2 bases from J, with 7 bases in between. Variable domain in full (rest from reference TRBV29-1 and TRBJ1-5): SAVISQKPSRDICQRGTSLTIQCQVDSQVTMMFWYRQQPGQSLTLIATANQGSEATYESGFVIDKFPISRPNLTFSTLTVSNMSPEDSSIYLCSVLQGNQPQHFGDGTRLSIL.